What follows are 32 T cell receptor beta chains derived from one specimen sequenced in a study of regulatory T cells in long-lasting Graves disease. The authors built TCR beta libraries using iRepertoire HTBI primers and Arm-PCR of CDR3 regions. TCRdb called the multiplex PCR reads again in MiXCR, with one record for every CDR3 protein. The repertoire holds 600,000 to 850,000 distinct CDR3 sequences, with about 30% as singletons. Time point described: persistent/refractory GD, antithyroid drugs over 5 years with positive TRAb. The TCR library was prepared using RNA isolated from PBMCs. The starting material was peripheral blood mononuclear cells (PBMCs), obtained when the disease was refractory, from a patient treated with antithyroid drugs. The receptor source for this set is a female donor with Graves disease.

This clonotype was found a few times. The chain carries TRBV20-1 and TRBJ1-5; D uncertain. There are 13 residues in the CDR3. V shed 4 bases and J shed 4 bases, with 11 bases lying between them. CDR1 is DFQATT, CDR2 SNEGSKA, per germline (reference sequence). CDR3 in DNA: TGCAGTGCTACCCCTGACTTGAATCAGCCCCAGCATTTT. Translation gives CSATPDLNQPQHF.

This clonotype was seen at least ten times. This sequence joins TRBV29-1 and TRBJ1-1, with D unresolved. The CDR3 loop spans 10 amino acids. The ends were cut back, 4 bases at V and 7 bases at J, with 7 bases in the middle. Looked up from germline, CDR1 is SQVTM and CDR2 is ANQGSEA. The DNA for the CDR3 is TGCAGCGTTGCAGACATTGAAGCTTTCTTT. It encodes CSVADIEAFF.

The table lists this clonotype with many counts. The V call is TRBV11-2, the J call TRBJ1-5; D is ambiguous. V shed 3 bases and J shed 0 bases, with 3 bases lying between them. The CDR3 is 13 amino acids. Germline V gene lookup returns CDR1 SGHAT and CDR2 FQNNGV. Here the CDR3 reads CASSFNSNQPQHF. The CDR3 DNA reads as TGTGCCAGCAGCTTTAATAGCAATCAGCCCCAGCATTTT.

This clonotype was found many times. The V gene is TRBV2, the J gene TRBJ1-2, with 9 bases identical to TRBD1. The J segment lost 4 bases and the V segment lost 6 bases, leaving 9 bases of the junction unmatched. The germline CDR1 and CDR2 sequences are SNHLY and FYNNEI. The CDR3 runs to 15 residues. The CDR3 loop reads CASRDLDRGIYGYTF. CDR3 nucleotide sequence: TGTGCCAGCAGGGACTTGGACAGGGGAATCTATGGCTACACCTTC.

This clonotype turned up a few times. The J gene is TRBJ1-1, the V gene TRBV20-1; D uncertain. The germline CDR1 and CDR2 sequences are DFQATT and SNEGSKA (reference sequence). The ends were cut back, 4 bases at V and 6 bases at J, with 15 bases in the middle. The CDR3 is 13 amino acids. CDR3 loop: CSAKVGEFPEAFF. In nucleotides, the CDR3 is TGCAGTGCTAAAGTCGGGGAGTTCCCTGAAGCTTTCTTT.

Many counts were recorded for this clonotype. The chain links TRBV12-5 to TRBJ1-2, with TRBD1 matching over 8 bases. Germline assignment: CDR1 LGHNT and CDR2 FRNRAP. Unmatched junction bases numbered 7, after V lost 2 bases and J lost 8 bases. The length of the CDR3 is 14 residues. The CDR3 nucleotides are TGTGCTAGTGGTTTGTTACTAGACAGGGGCGGCTACACCTTC. Residues: CASGLLLDRGGYTF.

This clonotype was counted at least ten times. The chain couples TRBV27 to TRBJ1-5; a possible D gene is TRBD1 (6 bases). This CDR3 has 16 amino acids. Germline V gene sequence: CDR1 MNHEY, CDR2 SMNVEV (reference sequence). The V and J ends lost 5 bases and 5 bases respectively, with 19 bases between them. The CDR3: CASSPRGGVGDQPQHF. The CDR3 DNA reads TGTGCCAGCAGTCCCCGGGGGGGCGTAGGCGATCAGCCCCAGCATTTT.

This clonotype was detected only a few times. The rearrangement joins TRBV6-9 to TRBJ1-6, with 8 bases that match TRBD1. CDR3 length equals 15 residues. Germline values: CDR1 MNHGY, CDR2 SVAAGI. Trimming cost V 3 bases and J 10 bases; bases outside gene matches: 8. CDR3 nucleotides: TGTGCCAGCAGTTACCCAGGACAGGGACTATCACCCCTCCACTTT. Its translation is CASSYPGQGLSPLHF.

This clonotype was counted a few times. The V and J genes are TRBV28 and TRBJ2-2, with 9 bases identical to TRBD1. With V trimmed by 6 bases and J by 7 bases, 6 bases remained unmatched. The CDR3 spans 14 residues. The germline CDR1 and CDR2 sequences are MDHEN and SYDVKM. This chain's CDR3 is CASRHRGRIGELFF. CDR3 coding DNA: TGTGCCAGCAGGCACAGGGGGCGGATCGGGGAGCTGTTTTTT.

There are a few counts of this clonotype. The chain links TRBV2 to TRBJ1-4; tentatively, D is TRBD1 (5 bases). The CDR3 is 16 residues long. V was cut by 6 bases and J by 6 bases, with 20 bases left in between. Germline CDR1 SNHLY, CDR2 FYNNEI. The CDR3 nucleotides are TGTGCCAGCAGACGGGAGCCGGGGGACCTTCATGAAAAACTGTTTTTT. This gives the protein CASRREPGDLHEKLFF. Full variable domain (remainder filled in from reference TRBV2 and TRBJ1-4): EPEVTQTPSHQVTQMGQEVILRCVPISNHLYFYWYRQILGQKVEFLVSFYNNEISEKSEIFDDQFSVERPDGSNFTLKIRSTKLEDSAMYFCASRREPGDLHEKLFFGSGTQLSVL.

The rearrangement uses TRBV2 and TRBJ2-1, with D possibly matching TRBD1 (8 bases). From germline, CDR1 is SNHLY and CDR2 FYNNEI. This CDR3 spans 15 amino acids. The V gene lost 7 bases and the J gene lost 4 bases, with 17 bases spanning the gap. CDR3 DNA sequence: TGTGCCAGCACTGGGGAACAGGGGGGGTACAATGAGCAGTTCTTC. Its protein product is CASTGEQGGYNEQFF.

CDR3 region: CASSFGTGLDEKLFF. CDR3 coding DNA: TGTGCCAGCAGTTTCGGGACAGGGTTAGATGAAAAACTGTTTTTT. The chain combines TRBV28 with TRBJ1-4, with 9 bases matching TRBD1. This CDR3 is 15 amino acids long. CDR1 and CDR2 from the germline V gene are MDHEN and SYDVKM. Trimming cost V 3 bases and J 6 bases; bases outside gene matches: 5.

The chain joins TRBV5-1 to TRBJ1-4, with D uncertain. Germline V gene data show CDR1 as SGHRS and CDR2 as YFSETQ. The ends were cut back, 3 bases at V and 5 bases at J, with 8 bases in the middle. This CDR3 has 13 amino acids. For the CDR3, the DNA is TGCGCCAGCAGCTCGGGCCTGAATGAAAAACTGTTTTTT. Translating it yields CASSSGLNEKLFF.

This clonotype was recorded at least ten times. The rearrangement links TRBV12-3 or TRBV12-4 to TRBJ2-5; 7 positions agree with TRBD2. V gave up 5 bases and J gave up 2 bases; unmatched junction bases: 8. The CDR3 covers 15 residues. The CDR3 loop reads CASSPLLAAQETQYF. The CDR3 region has the DNA TGTGCCAGCAGTCCACTTCTAGCGGCACAAGAGACCCAGTACTTC.

The chain carries TRBV7-2 and TRBJ1-5; D possibly corresponds to TRBD1 (5 bases). CDR1 and CDR2 from the germline V gene are SGHTA and FQGNSA. CDR3 length equals 15 residues. The V end was cut by 1 base, the J end by 5 bases, with 12 bases between. The CDR3 region has the DNA TGTGCCAGCAGCTTAGTCGGGGGGTGGGATCAGCCCCAGCATTTT. It specifies CASSLVGGWDQPQHF.

This clonotype has only a few counts. This rearrangement joins TRBV10-3 to TRBJ1-1; no definite D call. Trimming left V 3 bases short and J 4 bases short, with 12 bases between. Germline assignment: CDR1 ENHRY and CDR2 SYGVKD. This CDR3 comprises 14 residues. This CDR3 is CAISEVRWGTEAFF. CDR3 bases: TGTGCCATCAGTGAAGTACGGTGGGGCACTGAAGCTTTCTTT.

A few counts support this clonotype. This chain joins TRBV15 and TRBJ1-2; D remains ambiguous. This CDR3 spans 13 amino acids. V shed 0 bases and J shed 11 bases, with 13 bases lying between them. Per germline, CDR1 LNHNV and CDR2 YYDKDF (reference sequence). The CDR3 spells CATSRDDGLRYTF. CDR3 sequence (DNA): TGTGCCACCAGCAGAGACGATGGCTTACGGTACACCTTC.

Many counts were recorded for this clonotype. The chain couples TRBV28 to TRBJ1-6; perhaps TRBD1 as D (6 bases). CDR1 and CDR2 (germline): MDHEN, SYDVKM. The CDR3 length is 12 residues. V lost 5 bases to trimming and J lost 13 bases, with 12 bases between them. The DNA for the CDR3 is TGTGCCAGCAGTGCGGGGGCCAGTCCCCTCCACTTT. As protein: CASSAGASPLHF. The entire variable domain, with the rest obtained from reference TRBV28 and TRBJ1-6, is as follows: DVKVTQSSRYLVKRTGEKVFLECVQDMDHENMFWYRQDPGLGLRLIYFSYDVKMKEKGDIPEGYSVSREKKERFSLILESASTNQTSMYLCASSAGASPLHFGNGTRLTVT.

This clonotype was observed many times. CDR3 in amino acids: CASSSAPMYQETQYF. Here the CDR3 DNA reads TGTGCCAGCAGTTCGGCCCCAATGTACCAAGAGACCCAGTACTTC. The chain employs TRBV27 and TRBJ2-5; D gene uncertain. V was pared by 4 bases and J by 0 bases, with 12 bases between. This CDR3 region has 15 residues. Germline V gives CDR1 MNHEY, CDR2 SMNVEV (reference sequence).

The CDR3 DNA sequence: TGTGCCAGCAGTCTGCGAGCTCAGGGACAGGGGGCGGGACTAGCCTTAAAGCAGTACTTC. Protein: CASSLRAQGQGAGLALKQYF. This rearrangement joins TRBV27 to TRBJ2-7, with TRBD1 identical over 12 bases. Germline CDR1 and CDR2: MNHEY and SMNVEV (reference sequence). The CDR3 sequence is 20 residues long. J lost 8 bases, V lost 5 bases, and 25 bases had no gene match.

V is TRBV29-1 and J is TRBJ1-5; D is perhaps TRBD1 (6 bases). The V end lost 4 bases, the J end lost 4 bases, and 14 bases lay between the germline ends. Germline V gives CDR1 SQVTM, CDR2 ANQGSEA. CDR3 length: 14 residues. The CDR3 DNA is TGCAGCGTTGGATTACAGGGTGGTAATCAGCCCCAGCATTTT. Protein sequence: CSVGLQGGNQPQHF.

The rearrangement joins TRBV9 to TRBJ1-2; D perhaps matches TRBD1 (6 bases). The germline V gene encodes CDR1 SGDLS and CDR2 YYNGEE. V was cut by 3 bases and J by 4 bases, with 16 bases left in between. The CDR3 consists of 15 residues. CDR3: CASSGRGVGPYGYTF. In DNA form, the CDR3 reads TGTGCCAGCAGCGGCAGGGGCGTCGGCCCCTATGGCTACACCTTC.

Concerning this clonotype: One junction end does not reproduce the germline sequence, and a read error may be involved. This chain links TRBV28 with TRBJ1-1; possibly TRBD1 for D (6 bases). Germline CDR1 reads MDHEN; CDR2 reads SYDVKM. This CDR3 region has 14 residues. The CDR3 here is CASSLFRGHTEAFF. In DNA form, the CDR3 reads TGTGCCAGCAGCTTATTCAGGGGCCACACTGAAGCTTTCTTT.

V is TRBV7-9 and J is TRBJ1-3; no clear D. Between the trimmed V and J ends, which lost 3 bases and 0 bases, there was a span of 9 bases. The CDR3 has 15 amino acids. In germline, CDR1 is SEHNR, CDR2 FQNEAQ (reference sequence). CDR3 sequence reads: CASSFGKTSGNTIYF. The CDR3 nucleotides read TGTGCCAGCAGCTTCGGAAAAACCTCTGGAAACACCATATATTTT.

This sequence joins TRBV25-1 and TRBJ2-5, with 7 nucleotides matching TRBD2. This CDR3 has 16 residues. CDR1 MGHDK and CDR2 SYGVNS come from the germline V gene. With V trimmed by 0 bases and J by 0 bases, 4 bases remained unmatched. This CDR3 reads CASSEYSGGDQETQYF. As DNA, the CDR3 is TGTGCCAGCAGTGAATACTCGGGAGGAGACCAAGAGACCCAGTACTTC. The whole variable domain, remainder taken from reference TRBV25-1 and TRBJ2-5, is EADIYQTPRYLVIGTGKKITLECSQTMGHDKMYWYQQDPGMELHLIHYSYGVNSTEKGDLSSESTVSRIRTEHFPLTLESARPSHTSQYLCASSEYSGGDQETQYFGPGTRLLVL.

The gene calls are TRBV19 and TRBJ2-6, with D unresolved. The germline V gene has CDR1 LNHDA and CDR2 SQIVND (reference sequence). The CDR3 consists of 13 residues. V gave up 1 base and J gave up 3 bases, with 1 base separating them. The CDR3 reads CASSIGGANVLTF. CDR3 DNA sequence: TGTGCCAGTAGTATAGGTGGGGCCAACGTCCTGACTTTC.

This clonotype was seen once. A junction end diverges from the germline sequence, so it may reflect a read error. The chain recombines TRBV20-1 with TRBJ1-2; TRBD1 agrees at 7 bases. The germline CDR1 and CDR2 sequences are DFQATT and SNEGSKA (reference sequence). The CDR3 consists of 12 residues. CDR3 DNA sequence: TGCAGTGCTTTGGGACAGCGACTCCGGGCTCGGTTC. This sequence encodes CSALGQRLRARF.

This clonotype turned up a few times. The gene calls are TRBV12-3 or TRBV12-4 and TRBJ1-1; D uncertain. Trimming cost V 5 bases and J 0 bases, with 10 bases left between them. There are 14 residues in the CDR3. The CDR3 DNA reads TGTGCCAGCAGTGCATATTACATGAACACTGAAGCTTTCTTT. As protein: CASSAYYMNTEAFF.

This clonotype was seen many times. This chain uses TRBV29-1 with TRBJ2-5, with D maybe TRBD1 (6 bases). V was shortened by 1 base and J by 5 bases, with 11 bases between the two germline ends. The CDR3 contains 13 residues. CDR1 and CDR2 from the germline V gene are SQVTM and ANQGSEA. CDR3 bases: TGCAGCGTTGAAGCAGGGGTTGCGGAGACCCAGTACTTC. Amino acids: CSVEAGVAETQYF.

The chain couples TRBV19 to TRBJ2-2; D is unclear. The CDR3 has 15 residues. Germline V gene lookup returns CDR1 LNHDA and CDR2 SQIVND (reference sequence). V shed 7 bases and J shed 1 base, with 13 bases lying between them. CDR3 region: CASTDWGKNTGELFF. CDR3 sequence (DNA): TGTGCCAGTACCGATTGGGGAAAGAACACCGGGGAGCTGTTTTTT.

Of note for this clonotype: This may be a read error, as it is one base from a much larger clone. J is TRBJ1-2 and V is TRBV28; D ambiguous. The germline V gene encodes CDR1 MDHEN and CDR2 SYDVKM. CDR3 length: 12 residues. The CDR3 DNA sequence: TGTGCCAGCGATTCCATGGGCTATAGCTACACCTTC. It encodes CASDSMGYSYTF.

This clonotype was observed once. The rearrangement links TRBV11-2 to TRBJ2-2; perhaps TRBD1 as D (6 bases). The CDR3 totals 15 residues. The germline CDR1 and CDR2 sequences are SGHAT and FQNNGV. V was pared by 5 bases and J by 6 bases, with 16 bases between. The CDR3 nucleotides are TGTGCCAGCAGCCCCGATAGGGGGAGCGCCGGGGAGCTGTTTTTT. It translates to CASSPDRGSAGELFF.